Sequencing of this T cell receptor beta chain was carried out in a study of cytomegalovirus exposure and HLA in healthy donors. V shed 4 bases, J shed 4 bases, and the junction held 6 bases outside the gene matches. The CDR3 length is 14 residues. CDR1 and CDR2 (germline): SGHRS, YFSETQ. A few counts support this clone. Primers included in the PCR were 60 Vbeta and 13 Jbeta primers. Produced via immunoSEQ multiplex PCR; TCRdb's table is partial and in-frame only. The sample contains around 140,000 clones, around 80% of which appear only once. The sequencing sample was made of PBMCs. V is TRBV5-1 and J is TRBJ1-2, with TRBD1 matching over 8 bases. This receptor was taken from a female donor in good health and CMV-seropositive. This chain's CDR3 is CASSTQGALYGYTF. In DNA, the CDR3 is TGCGCCAGCAGCACGCAGGGGGCCCTCTATGGCTACACCTTC.